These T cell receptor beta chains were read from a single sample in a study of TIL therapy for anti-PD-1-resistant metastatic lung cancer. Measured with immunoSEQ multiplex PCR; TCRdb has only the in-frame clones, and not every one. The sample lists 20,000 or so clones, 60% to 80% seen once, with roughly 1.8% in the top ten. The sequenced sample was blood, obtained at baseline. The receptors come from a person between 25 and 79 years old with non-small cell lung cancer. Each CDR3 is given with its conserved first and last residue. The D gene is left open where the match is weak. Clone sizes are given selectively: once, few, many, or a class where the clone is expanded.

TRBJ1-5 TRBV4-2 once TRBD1 TGTGCCAGCAGCCAAGTAGTAAGGGGGCGCGGCAATCAGCCCCAGCATTTT CASSQVVRGRGNQPQHF
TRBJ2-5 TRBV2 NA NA TGTGCCAGCCATAGCGGAAAACAAGAGACCCAGTACTTC CASHSGKQETQYF
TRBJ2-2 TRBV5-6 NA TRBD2 TGTGCCAGCAGCTGGGGACTAGCGGGGGGTATCACCGGGGAGCTGTTTTTT CASSWGLAGGITGELFF
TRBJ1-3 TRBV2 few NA TGTGCCAGCAGGATCGAAGGGAGCACCATATATTTT CASRIEGSTIYF
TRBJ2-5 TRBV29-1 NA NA TGCAGCGTTGACAGGGGTGGAGAGACCCAGTACTTC CSVDRGGETQYF
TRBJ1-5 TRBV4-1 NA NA TGCGCCAGTAGACAGAACCTATATAGCAATCAGCCCCAGCATTTT CASRQNLYSNQPQHF
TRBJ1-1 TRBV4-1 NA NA TGCGCCAGCAGCCAAGATGAGGGAAGAAGGGCTGAAGCTTTCTTT CASSQDEGRRAEAFF
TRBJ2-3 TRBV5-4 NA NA TGTGCCAGCAGCCCCGAGGGGCCCTCGAATACGCAGTATTTT CASSPEGPSNTQYF
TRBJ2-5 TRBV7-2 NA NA TGTGCCAGCAGCTTAATGGGGGGGCGCGAAGAGACCCAGTACTTC CASSLMGGREETQYF
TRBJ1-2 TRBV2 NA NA TGTGCCAGCAGTCCACGCCGTGACAGGCGAACCTACTCATATGGCTACACCTTC CASSPRRDRRTYSYGYTF
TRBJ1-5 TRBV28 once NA TGTGCCAGCATTGGGGGGCAGGGAGGATTGGGTGGTCAGCCCCAGCATTTT CASIGGQGGLGGQPQHF
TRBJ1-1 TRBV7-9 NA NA TGTGCCAGCACCGATTCAGGGAGGGGGAACACTGAAGCTTTCTTT CASTDSGRGNTEAFF
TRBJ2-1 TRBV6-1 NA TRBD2 TGTGCCAGCAGTGGGACTAGCGGGAGGGCCCGTGGCAATGAGCAGTTCTTC CASSGTSGRARGNEQFF
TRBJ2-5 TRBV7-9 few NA TGTGCCAGCAGCTTTCGGAATTTAGAGACCCAGTACTTC CASSFRNLETQYF
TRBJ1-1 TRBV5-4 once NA TGTGCCAGCAGCGGGGCGGCGGGCACTGAAGCTTTCTTT CASSGAAGTEAFF
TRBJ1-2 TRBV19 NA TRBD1 TGTGCCAGTAGTACGGGACAGTCGAGGGGCTACACCTTC CASSTGQSRGYTF
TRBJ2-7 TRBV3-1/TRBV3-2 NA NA TGTGCCAGCAGCCAAAAGTTTGGGGACAACGAGCAGTACTTC CASSQKFGDNEQYF
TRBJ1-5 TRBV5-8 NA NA TGTGCCAGCAGTCAAACCTCAGGGTTGCCCCAGCATTTT CASSQTSGLPQHF
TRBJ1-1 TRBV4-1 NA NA TGCGCCAGCAGCCAGGCGGGCAGTGGAGCTGAAGCTTTCTTT CASSQAGSGAEAFF